This T cell receptor (beta chain) was found in a study of blood T cell repertoires in COVID-19. Study information: Some COVID-19 samples were acute and others convalescent; all came from the United States, Italy and Spain. Sources were T cells, B-cell-depleted T cells, or PBMCs; the material itself was cDNA or gDNA.

Study processing details: Estimates of nucleated cell counts were drawn from the amplification of reference gene primers. Libraries were prepared by immunoSEQ multiplex PCR; TCRdb keeps only in-frame clonotypes and omits some of them. The V and J calls and clone size come from that table; D and trimming were worked out from the DNA. Found here are a few hundred thousand clones, roughly 90% of them singletons; the top ten hold just over 1%. This clone appeared a few times. The CDR3 is 14 amino acids. The V end lost 3 bases, the J end lost 0 bases, and 8 bases lay between the germline ends. Per the germline V gene, CDR1 is MNHEY and CDR2 is SMNVEV (reference sequence).

This clonotype originated in a woman under 40 who had been exposed to COVID-19. The rearrangement joins TRBV27 to TRBJ1-1; no clear D. The sequenced sample consisted of PBMCs or T cells enriched from blood (not recorded which). As DNA, the CDR3 is TGTGCCAGCAGTTTCGCGGGTATGAACACTGAAGCTTTCTTT. This codes for CASSFAGMNTEAFF.